This TCR beta chain was profiled in a study of lymphopenia after photon versus proton radiotherapy. Study-wide findings and caveats: After lymphocyte nadir, photon-treated repertoires showed oligoclonal expansion, especially CD8+ Temra. Survival link was tested only in deceased patients; proton benefit remains a possibility. Relative stability marked proton patients; photon patients lost diversity and naive cells.

As to this clone: No antigen is known for it.

Clones were sequenced by immunoSEQ multiplex PCR, and TCRdb holds only the in-frame ones, with some missing. The table shows tens of thousands of clones, with about four fifths occurring only once. The input for sequencing was peripheral blood, taken from a patient treated with proton-based radiotherapy. The TCR was taken from a man in his 60s with pancreatic cancer.

CDR3 residues: CASSVVLGVTGELFF. Here the CDR3 DNA reads TGTGCCAGCAGTGTGGTATTAGGGGTCACCGGGGAGCTGTTTTTT. J is TRBJ2-2 and V is TRBV6-1, with a possible D match to TRBD1 (5 bases). V was clipped by 4 bases and J by 4 bases, with 13 bases between them. CDR1 is MNHNS, CDR2 SASEGT, per germline. This CDR3 has 15 residues.